This T cell receptor beta chain was sequenced for a study of siplizumab effects on memory and regulatory T cells. General study results and limits: Mapping to unstimulated subsets was achieved for only a minor fraction of alloreactive clones.

Points on this clone: Antigen: not known.

The protocol was immunoSEQ multiplex PCR, while the TCRdb copy is restricted to in-frame clones and leaves out a portion. The table includes about 91,000 clones, roughly 96% detected once. Deletions cut 8 bases from V and 1 base from J, with 9 bases between. The CDR3 runs to 13 residues. From germline, CDR1 is MNHEY and CDR2 SVGAGI. This chain joins TRBV6-5 and TRBJ1-3; D is undetermined. Specimen: naive CD4+ T cells sorted from blood. The sequence derives from a human donor in good health. CDR3 region: CASVGESGNTIYF. The CDR3 coding sequence is TGTGCCAGCGTCGGCGAATCTGGAAACACCATATATTTT.